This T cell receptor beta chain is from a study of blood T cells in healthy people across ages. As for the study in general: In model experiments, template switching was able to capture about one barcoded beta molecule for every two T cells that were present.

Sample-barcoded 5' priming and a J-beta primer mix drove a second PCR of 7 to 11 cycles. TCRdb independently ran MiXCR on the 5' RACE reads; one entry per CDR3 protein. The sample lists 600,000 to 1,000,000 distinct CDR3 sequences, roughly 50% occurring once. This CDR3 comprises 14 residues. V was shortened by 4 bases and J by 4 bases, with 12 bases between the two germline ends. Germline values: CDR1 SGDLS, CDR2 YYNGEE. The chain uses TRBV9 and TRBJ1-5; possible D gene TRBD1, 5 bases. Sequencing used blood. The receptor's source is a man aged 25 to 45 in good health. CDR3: CASSPGTTNQPQHF. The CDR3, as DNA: TGTGCCAGCAGCCCAGGGACGACAAATCAGCCCCAGCATTTT. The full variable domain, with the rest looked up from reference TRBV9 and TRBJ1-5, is DSGVTQTPKHLITATGQRVTLRCSPRSGDLSVYWYQQSLDQGLQFLIQYYNGEERAKGNILERFSAQQFPDLHSELNLSSLELGDSALYFCASSPGTTNQPQHFGDGTRLSIL.